The T cell receptor (beta chain) described here comes from a study of blood T cell repertoires in COVID-19. Study-level background: From T cells, B-cell-depleted T cells, or PBMCs came the material, which was cDNA or gDNA.

Repertoires were generated with immunoSEQ multiplex PCR, while TCRdb's copy carries only in-frame clones and drops some. The repertoire holds about 20,000 clones, with approximately 90% as singletons. Trimming shortened V by 9 bases and J by 5 bases, and 11 bases separated the two germline ends. CDR1 and CDR2 (germline): KGHDR, SFDVKD. The CDR3 loop spans 12 amino acids. Specimen: peripheral blood. The TCR originated in a woman in her sixties with active COVID-19. The gene calls are TRBV24-1 and TRBJ2-3, with no clear D. CDR3 loop: CATDLLGDTQYF. The CDR3 DNA follows: TGTGCCACCGATCTACTCGGAGATACGCAGTATTTT.